The 9 T cell receptor beta chains given below trace back to one sample, sequenced in a study of control samples from healthy donors and cancer patients. Repertoires were generated with immunoSEQ multiplex PCR, while TCRdb's copy carries only in-frame clones and drops some. The data contain approximately 83,000 clones, more than 80% of them singletons. Sequencing input: blood. Every receptor here comes from a woman aged 25 to 39 in good health.

This chain links TRBV24-1 with TRBJ1-2; no firm D call. The CDR3 is 14 amino acids. The V end was cut by 0 bases, the J end by 7 bases, with 11 bases between. In germline, CDR1 is KGHDR, CDR2 SFDVKD. The CDR3 DNA follows: TGTGCCACCAGTGATTTGGTGCGGTCCCCTGGCTACACCTTC. Amino acids: CATSDLVRSPGYTF.

The V call is TRBV11-3, the J call TRBJ2-7, with a possible D match to TRBD2 (5 bases). The germline V and J ends were trimmed by 2 bases and 5 bases, with 16 bases remaining between them. CDR3 length: 15 residues. CDR1 is SGHNT and CDR2 is YENEEA in the germline V gene. The CDR3 loop is CASSLSSGVMDEQYF. CDR3 bases: TGTGCCAGCAGCTTAAGTTCCGGGGTAATGGACGAGCAGTACTTC.

V gene TRBV3-1 (or the pseudogene TRBV3-2) combines with J gene TRBJ1-2; a possible D gene is TRBD1 (6 bases). The CDR3 spans 15 residues. Per germline, CDR1 LGHDT and CDR2 YNNKEL (reference sequence). V lost 1 base and J 5 bases, leaving 14 bases between the germline ends. The CDR3 reads CASSQGGPGGYGYTF. The CDR3, as DNA: TGTGCCAGCAGCCAAGGGGGGCCGGGCGGTTATGGCTACACCTTC.

The V call is TRBV15, the J call TRBJ2-3, with unresolved D. The CDR3 loop spans 12 amino acids. Trimming removed 9 bases from V and 4 bases from J, with 11 bases in between. Germline lookup yields CDR1 LNHNV and CDR2 YYDKDF (reference sequence). CDR3 region: CATTQDADTQYF. In DNA form, the CDR3 reads TGTGCCACGACCCAGGACGCAGATACGCAGTATTTT.

The rearrangement uses TRBV10-3 and TRBJ1-2, with D hard to call. Trimming left V 0 bases short and J 8 bases short, with 13 bases between. Per germline, CDR1 ENHRY and CDR2 SYGVKD. This CDR3 has 14 residues. The CDR3 DNA follows: TGTGCCATCAGTGAGTCGTATAGTAGCCGCGGCTACACCTTC. Its protein product is CAISESYSSRGYTF.

The V call is TRBV6-6, the J call TRBJ1-1; TRBD1 aligns across 7 bases. V lost 6 bases, J lost 2 bases, and 6 bases stayed unmatched. The CDR3 is 14 amino acids. In germline, CDR1 is MNHNY, CDR2 SVGAGI (reference sequence). This chain's CDR3 is CASSNRGFNTEAFF. The CDR3 DNA is TGTGCCAGCAGCAACAGGGGTTTTAACACTGAAGCTTTCTTT.

The V gene is TRBV7-9, the J gene TRBJ1-2; unclear D gene. Between the trimmed V and J ends, which lost 1 base and 2 bases, there was a span of 11 bases. The CDR3 loop spans 15 amino acids. Germline CDR1 reads SEHNR; CDR2 reads FQNEAQ (reference sequence). This chain's CDR3 is CASSLGRSSNYGYTF. The CDR3 nucleotides read TGTGCCAGCAGCTTAGGGCGCAGTTCCAACTATGGCTACACCTTC.

The chain's CDR3 is CASSPGMGSSTNEKLFF. The CDR3 DNA is TGCGCCAGCAGCCCAGGGATGGGGAGTTCAACTAATGAAAAACTGTTTTTT. The J gene is TRBJ1-4, the V gene TRBV5-1, with D possibly TRBD1 on 5 matching bases. The CDR3 is 17 amino acids. Between the trimmed V and J ends, which lost 4 bases and 0 bases, there was a span of 16 bases. CDR1 SGHRS and CDR2 YFSETQ come from the germline V gene.

The chain recombines TRBV4-2 with TRBJ1-1; 8 bases map to TRBD1. The J segment lost 6 bases and the V segment lost 4 bases, leaving 7 bases of the junction unmatched. Germline loops: CDR1 LGHNA, CDR2 YNFKEQ. The CDR3 is made up of 14 amino acids. The CDR3 bases are TGTGCCAGCAGCCCCGACAGGGGACTGGCTGAAGCTTTCTTT. This sequence encodes CASSPDRGLAEAFF.